Sequencing of this T cell receptor (beta chain) was carried out in a study of blood T cells in healthy people across ages. The CDR3 length is 16 residues. The ends were cut back, 2 bases at V and 0 bases at J, with 14 bases in the middle. Germline CDR1 reads SGHRS; CDR2 reads YFSETQ. For the second PCR, which ran for roughly 7 to 11 cycles, a sample-barcoded 5' primer and a J-beta primer mix were used. Each CDR3 protein is one row after TCRdb ran MiXCR on the 5' RACE reads. Seen here are hundreds of thousands of distinct CDR3 sequences, approximately 21% observed once, and the top ten hold 3.5% to 4%. Regarding the study as a whole: With naive T cell percentage, TCR beta diversity showed a strong correlation.

In regard to this clonotype: Its antigen is still unknown.

What was sequenced was blood. The chain combines TRBV5-1 with TRBJ1-1, with a possible D match to TRBD1 (5 bases). The sequence was obtained from a man between 65 and 85 years old in good health. CDR3 coding DNA: TGCGCCAGCAGCTTAACAGGCCGCAGTATGAACACTGAAGCTTTCTTT. This sequence encodes CASSLTGRSMNTEAFF.